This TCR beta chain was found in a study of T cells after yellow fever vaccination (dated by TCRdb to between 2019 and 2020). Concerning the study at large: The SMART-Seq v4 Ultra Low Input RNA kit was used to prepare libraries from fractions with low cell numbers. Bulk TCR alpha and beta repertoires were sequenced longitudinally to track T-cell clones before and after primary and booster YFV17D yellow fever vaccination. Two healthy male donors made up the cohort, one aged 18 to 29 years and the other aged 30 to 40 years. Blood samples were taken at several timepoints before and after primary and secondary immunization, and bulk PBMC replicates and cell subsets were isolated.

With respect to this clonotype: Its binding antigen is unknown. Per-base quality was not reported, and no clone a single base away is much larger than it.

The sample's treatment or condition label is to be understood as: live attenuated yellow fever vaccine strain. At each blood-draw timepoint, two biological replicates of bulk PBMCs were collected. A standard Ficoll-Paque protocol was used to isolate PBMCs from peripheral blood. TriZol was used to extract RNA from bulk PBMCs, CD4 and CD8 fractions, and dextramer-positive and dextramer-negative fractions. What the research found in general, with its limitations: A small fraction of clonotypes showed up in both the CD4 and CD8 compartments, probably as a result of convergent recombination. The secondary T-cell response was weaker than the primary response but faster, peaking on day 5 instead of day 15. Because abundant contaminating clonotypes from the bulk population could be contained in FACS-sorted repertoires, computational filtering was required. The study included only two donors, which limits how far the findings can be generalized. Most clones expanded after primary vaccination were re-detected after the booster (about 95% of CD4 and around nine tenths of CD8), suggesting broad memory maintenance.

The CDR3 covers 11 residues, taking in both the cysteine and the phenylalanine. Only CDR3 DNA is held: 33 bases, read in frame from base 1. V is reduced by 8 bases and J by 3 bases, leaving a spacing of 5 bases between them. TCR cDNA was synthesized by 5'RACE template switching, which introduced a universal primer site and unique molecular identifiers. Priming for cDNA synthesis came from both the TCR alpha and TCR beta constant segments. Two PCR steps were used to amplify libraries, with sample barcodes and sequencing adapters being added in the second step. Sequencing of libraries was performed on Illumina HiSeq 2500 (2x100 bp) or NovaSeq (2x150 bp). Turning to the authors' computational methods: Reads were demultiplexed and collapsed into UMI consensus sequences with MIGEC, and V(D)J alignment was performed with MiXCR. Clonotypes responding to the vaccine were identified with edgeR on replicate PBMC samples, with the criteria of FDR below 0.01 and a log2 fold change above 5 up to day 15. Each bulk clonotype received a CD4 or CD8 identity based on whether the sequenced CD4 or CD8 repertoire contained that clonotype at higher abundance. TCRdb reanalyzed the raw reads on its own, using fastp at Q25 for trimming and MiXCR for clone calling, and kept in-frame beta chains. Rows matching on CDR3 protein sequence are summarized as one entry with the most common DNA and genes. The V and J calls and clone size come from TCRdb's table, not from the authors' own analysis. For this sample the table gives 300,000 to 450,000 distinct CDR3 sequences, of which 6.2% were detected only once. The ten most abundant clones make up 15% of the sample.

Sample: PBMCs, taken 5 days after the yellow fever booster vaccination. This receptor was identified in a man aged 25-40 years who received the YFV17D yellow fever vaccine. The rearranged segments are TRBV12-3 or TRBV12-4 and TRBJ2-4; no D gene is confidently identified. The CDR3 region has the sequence CASCSKNIQYF. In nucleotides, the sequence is TGTGCCAGCTGTAGCAAAAACATTCAGTACTTC.